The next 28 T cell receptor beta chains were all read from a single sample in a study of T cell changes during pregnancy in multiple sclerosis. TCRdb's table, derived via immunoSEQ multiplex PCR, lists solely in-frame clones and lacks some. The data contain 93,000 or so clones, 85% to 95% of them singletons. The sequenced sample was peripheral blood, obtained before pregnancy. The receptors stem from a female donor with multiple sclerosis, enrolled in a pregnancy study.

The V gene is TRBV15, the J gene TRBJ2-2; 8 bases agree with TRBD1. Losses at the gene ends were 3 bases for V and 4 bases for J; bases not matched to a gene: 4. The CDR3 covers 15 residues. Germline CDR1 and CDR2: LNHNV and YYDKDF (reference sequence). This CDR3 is CATSRGDRSTGELFF. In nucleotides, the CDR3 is TGTGCCACCAGCAGGGGGGACAGGAGCACCGGGGAGCTGTTTTTT.

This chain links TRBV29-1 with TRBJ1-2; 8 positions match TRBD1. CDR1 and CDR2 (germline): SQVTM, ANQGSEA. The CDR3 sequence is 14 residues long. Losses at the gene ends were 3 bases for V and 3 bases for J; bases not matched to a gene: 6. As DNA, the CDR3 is TGCAGCGTTGAGGGCAGGGGGCAGGACTATGGCTACACCTTC. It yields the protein CSVEGRGQDYGYTF.

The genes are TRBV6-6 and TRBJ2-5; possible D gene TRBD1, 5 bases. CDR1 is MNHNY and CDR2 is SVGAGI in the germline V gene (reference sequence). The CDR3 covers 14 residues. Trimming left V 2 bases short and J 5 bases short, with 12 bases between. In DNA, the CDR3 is TGTGCCAGCAGTTACCTCCCGCCAGGGGAGACCCAGTACTTC. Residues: CASSYLPPGETQYF.

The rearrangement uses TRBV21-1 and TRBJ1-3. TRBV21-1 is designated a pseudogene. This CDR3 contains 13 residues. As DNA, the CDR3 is TGTGCCAGCGCCGAGAAGTGGAGGGACACCATATATTTT. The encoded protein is CASAEKWRDTIYF.

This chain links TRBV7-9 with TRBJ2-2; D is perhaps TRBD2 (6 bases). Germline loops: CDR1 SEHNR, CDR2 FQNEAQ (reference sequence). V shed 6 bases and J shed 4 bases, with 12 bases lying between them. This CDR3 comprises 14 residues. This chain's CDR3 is CASRQKGGTGELFF. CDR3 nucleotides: TGTGCCAGCAGACAAAAGGGAGGCACCGGGGAGCTGTTTTTT.

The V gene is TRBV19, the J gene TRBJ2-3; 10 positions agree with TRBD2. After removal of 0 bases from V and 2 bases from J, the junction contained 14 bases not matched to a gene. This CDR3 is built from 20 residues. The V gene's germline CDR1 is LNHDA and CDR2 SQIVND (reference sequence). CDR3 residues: CASSIEVRLAGVEDTDTQYF. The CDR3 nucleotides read TGTGCCAGTAGTATAGAGGTCCGGCTAGCGGGAGTAGAGGACACAGATACGCAGTATTTT.

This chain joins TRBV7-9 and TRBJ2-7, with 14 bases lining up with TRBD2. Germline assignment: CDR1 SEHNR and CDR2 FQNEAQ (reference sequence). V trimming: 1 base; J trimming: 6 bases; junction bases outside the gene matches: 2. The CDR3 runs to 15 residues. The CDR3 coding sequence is TGTGCCAGCAGCTTAGTGGGACTAGCGGGAGTCGAGCAGTACTTC. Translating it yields CASSLVGLAGVEQYF. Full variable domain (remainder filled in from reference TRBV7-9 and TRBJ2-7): DTGVSQNPRHKITKRGQNVTFRCDPISEHNRLYWYRQTLGQGPEFLTYFQNEAQLEKSRLLSDRFSAERPKGSFSTLEIQRTEQGDSAMYLCASSLVGLAGVEQYFGPGTRLTVT.

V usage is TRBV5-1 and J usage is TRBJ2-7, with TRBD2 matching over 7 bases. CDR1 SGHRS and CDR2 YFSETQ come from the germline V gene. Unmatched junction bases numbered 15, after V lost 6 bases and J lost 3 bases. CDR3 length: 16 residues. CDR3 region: CASMASGGGKIYEQYF. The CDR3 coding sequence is TGCGCCAGCATGGCCTCTGGGGGGGGAAAAATCTACGAGCAGTACTTC.

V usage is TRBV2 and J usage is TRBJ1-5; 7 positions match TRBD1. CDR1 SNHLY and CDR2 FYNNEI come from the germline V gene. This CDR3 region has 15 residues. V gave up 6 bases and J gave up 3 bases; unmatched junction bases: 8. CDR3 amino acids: CASRGQGDLNQPQHF. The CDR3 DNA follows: TGTGCCAGCAGAGGTCAGGGGGACCTCAATCAGCCCCAGCATTTT.

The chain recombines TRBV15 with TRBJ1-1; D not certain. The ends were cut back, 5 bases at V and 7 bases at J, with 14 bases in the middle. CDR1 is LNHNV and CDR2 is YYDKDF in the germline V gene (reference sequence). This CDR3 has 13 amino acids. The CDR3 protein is CATSPWEEIEAFF. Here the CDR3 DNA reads TGTGCCACCAGCCCTTGGGAGGAAATTGAAGCTTTCTTT. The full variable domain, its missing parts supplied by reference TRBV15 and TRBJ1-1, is DAMVIQNPRYQVTQFGKPVTLSCSQTLNHNVMYWYQQKSSQAPKLLFHYYDKDFNNEADTPDNFQSRRPNTSFCFLDIRSPGLGDTAMYLCATSPWEEIEAFFGQGTRLTVV.

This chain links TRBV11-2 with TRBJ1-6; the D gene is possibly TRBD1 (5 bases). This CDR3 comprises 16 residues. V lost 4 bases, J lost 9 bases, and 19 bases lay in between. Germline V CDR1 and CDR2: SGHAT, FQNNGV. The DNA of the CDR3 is TGTGCCAGCAGCTCGGGACGCGGAGCGGGGATTTCACCCCTCCACTTT. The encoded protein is CASSSGRGAGISPLHF.

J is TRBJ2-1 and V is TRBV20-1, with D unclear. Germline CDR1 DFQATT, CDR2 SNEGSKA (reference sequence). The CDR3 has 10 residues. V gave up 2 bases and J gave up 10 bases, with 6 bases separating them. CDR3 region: CSARREEQFF. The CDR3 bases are TGCAGTGCTAGACGCGAGGAGCAGTTCTTC.

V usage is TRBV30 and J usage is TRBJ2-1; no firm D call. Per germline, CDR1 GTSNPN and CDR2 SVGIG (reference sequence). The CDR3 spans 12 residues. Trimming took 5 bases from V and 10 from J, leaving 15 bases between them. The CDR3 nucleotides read TGTGCCTGGTCACCTGAGGTGTGGGAGCAGTTCTTC. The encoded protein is CAWSPEVWEQFF.

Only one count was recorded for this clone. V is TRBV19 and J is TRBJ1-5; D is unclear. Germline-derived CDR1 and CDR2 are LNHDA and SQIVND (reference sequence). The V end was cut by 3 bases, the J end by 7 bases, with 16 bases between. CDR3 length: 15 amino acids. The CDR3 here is CASSMLSELGQPQHF. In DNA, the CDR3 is TGTGCCAGTAGTATGCTTTCGGAACTAGGCCAGCCCCAGCATTTT.

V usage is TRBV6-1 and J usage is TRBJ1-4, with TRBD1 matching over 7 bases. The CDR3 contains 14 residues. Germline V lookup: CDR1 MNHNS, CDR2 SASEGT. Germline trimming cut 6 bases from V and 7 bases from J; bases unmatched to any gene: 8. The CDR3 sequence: CASRRTGEIEKLFF. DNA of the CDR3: TGTGCCAGCAGGAGAACAGGGGAGATTGAAAAACTGTTTTTT.

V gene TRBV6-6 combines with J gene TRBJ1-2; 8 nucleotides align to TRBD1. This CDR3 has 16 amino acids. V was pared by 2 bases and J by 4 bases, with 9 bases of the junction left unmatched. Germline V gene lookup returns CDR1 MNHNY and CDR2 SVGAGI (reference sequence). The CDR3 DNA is TGTGCCAGCAGTTACAGTCAGGGGGCATCGGGCTATGGCTACACCTTC. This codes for CASSYSQGASGYGYTF.

CDR3 residues: CASSLVEGWETQYF. The DNA for the CDR3 is TGCGCCAGCAGCTTGGTGGAGGGGTGGGAGACCCAGTACTTC. The V gene is TRBV5-1, the J gene TRBJ2-5; possibly TRBD2 for D (6 bases). This CDR3 comprises 14 residues. V lost 0 bases and J lost 5, with 11 bases in between. Germline values: CDR1 SGHRS, CDR2 YFSETQ.

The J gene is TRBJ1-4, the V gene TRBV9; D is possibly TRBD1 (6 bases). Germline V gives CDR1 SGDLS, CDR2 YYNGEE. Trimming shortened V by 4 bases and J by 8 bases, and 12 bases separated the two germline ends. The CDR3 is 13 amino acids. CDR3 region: CASSKYGTEKLFF. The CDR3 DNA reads TGTGCCAGCAGCAAATACGGGACAGAAAAACTGTTTTTT.

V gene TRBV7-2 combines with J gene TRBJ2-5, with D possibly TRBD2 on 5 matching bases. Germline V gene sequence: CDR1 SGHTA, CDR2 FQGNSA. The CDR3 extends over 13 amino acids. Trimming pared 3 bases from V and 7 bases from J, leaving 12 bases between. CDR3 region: CASSFGLSVTQYF. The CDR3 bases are TGTGCCAGCAGCTTCGGACTTAGTGTGACCCAGTACTTC.

The CDR3 nucleotides read TGTGCCAGCAGCGGACCCGGGGGGGCGCCAACCGGGGAGCTGTTTTTT. This encodes CASSGPGGAPTGELFF. The chain couples TRBV9 to TRBJ2-2; 8 bases are a match to TRBD2. V trimming: 3 bases; J trimming: 5 bases; junction bases outside the gene matches: 9. Germline assignment: CDR1 SGDLS and CDR2 YYNGEE. CDR3 length: 16 residues. Combining the CDR3 with reference TRBV9 and TRBJ2-2 gives the whole variable domain DSGVTQTPKHLITATGQRVTLRCSPRSGDLSVYWYQQSLDQGLQFLIQYYNGEERAKGNILERFSAQQFPDLHSELNLSSLELGDSALYFCASSGPGGAPTGELFFGEGSRLTVL.

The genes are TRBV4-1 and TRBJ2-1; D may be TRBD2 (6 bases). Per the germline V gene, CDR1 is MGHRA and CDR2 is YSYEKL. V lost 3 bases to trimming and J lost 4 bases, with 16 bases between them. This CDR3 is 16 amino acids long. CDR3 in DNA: TGCGCCAGCAGCCACCTGACCGGGAGCGTTTACAATGAGCAGTTCTTC. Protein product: CASSHLTGSVYNEQFF.

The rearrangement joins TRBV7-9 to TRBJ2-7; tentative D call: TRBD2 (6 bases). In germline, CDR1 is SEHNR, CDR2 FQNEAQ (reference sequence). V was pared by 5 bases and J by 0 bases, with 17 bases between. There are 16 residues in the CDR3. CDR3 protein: CASSRAAVEGSYEQYF. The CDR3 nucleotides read TGTGCCAGCAGCCGAGCAGCGGTGGAGGGCTCCTACGAGCAGTACTTC.

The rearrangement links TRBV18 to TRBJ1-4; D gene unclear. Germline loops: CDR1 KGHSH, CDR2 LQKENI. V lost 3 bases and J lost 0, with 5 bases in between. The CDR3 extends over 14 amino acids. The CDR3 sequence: CASSPLATNEKLFF. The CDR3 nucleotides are TGTGCCAGCTCACCTCTTGCAACTAATGAAAAACTGTTTTTT.

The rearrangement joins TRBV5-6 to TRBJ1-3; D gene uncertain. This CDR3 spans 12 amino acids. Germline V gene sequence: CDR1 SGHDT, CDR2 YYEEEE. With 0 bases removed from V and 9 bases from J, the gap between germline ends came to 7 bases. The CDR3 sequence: CASSLASSTIYF. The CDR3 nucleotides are TGTGCCAGCAGCTTGGCCTCCAGCACCATATATTTT. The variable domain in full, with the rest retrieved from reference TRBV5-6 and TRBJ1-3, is DAGVTQSPTHLIKTRGQQVTLRCSPKSGHDTVSWYQQALGQGPQFIFQYYEEEERQRGNFPDRFSGHQFPNYSSELNVNALLLGDSALYLCASSLASSTIYFGEGSWLTVV.

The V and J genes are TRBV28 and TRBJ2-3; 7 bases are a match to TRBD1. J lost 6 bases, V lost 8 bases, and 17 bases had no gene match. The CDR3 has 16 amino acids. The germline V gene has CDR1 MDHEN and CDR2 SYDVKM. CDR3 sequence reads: CASGETGKVKIDTQYF. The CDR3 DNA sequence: TGTGCCAGCGGTGAGACAGGGAAGGTTAAGATCGATACGCAGTATTTT.

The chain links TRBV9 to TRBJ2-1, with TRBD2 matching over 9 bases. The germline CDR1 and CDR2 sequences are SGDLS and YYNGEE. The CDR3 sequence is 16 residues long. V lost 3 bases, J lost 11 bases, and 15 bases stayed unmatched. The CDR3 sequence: CASSATGGGASKKQFF. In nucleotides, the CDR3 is TGTGCCAGCAGCGCCACTGGCGGGGGGGCCAGCAAGAAGCAGTTCTTC.

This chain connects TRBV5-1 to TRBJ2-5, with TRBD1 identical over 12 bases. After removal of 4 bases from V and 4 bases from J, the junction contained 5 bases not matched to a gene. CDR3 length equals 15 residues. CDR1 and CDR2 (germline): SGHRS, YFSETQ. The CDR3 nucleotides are TGCGCCAGCAGCGGGACAGGGGGCTCCCGAGAGACCCAGTACTTC. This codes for CASSGTGGSRETQYF.

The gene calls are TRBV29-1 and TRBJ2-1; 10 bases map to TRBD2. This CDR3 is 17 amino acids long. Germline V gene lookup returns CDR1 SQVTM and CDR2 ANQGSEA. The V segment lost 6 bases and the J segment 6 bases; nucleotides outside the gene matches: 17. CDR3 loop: CSVGRLAGEGGGNEQFF. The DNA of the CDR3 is TGCAGCGTAGGGCGGCTAGCGGGAGAAGGTGGGGGCAATGAGCAGTTCTTC.